This TCR beta chain was sequenced in a study of cytomegalovirus exposure and HLA in healthy donors. Overall study findings and caveats: Generally TCR sequences proved uncommon, though certain public TCRs appeared in numerous donors. Previously analyzed data showed that most TCR beta V segments were productive at a frequency of about 87% or about 30%.

The PCR contained 60 Vbeta and 13 Jbeta primers. The method was immunoSEQ multiplex PCR; TCRdb's version includes in-frame clones alone and lacks a portion of them. The sample comprises roughly 200,000 clones, about 80% of which are singletons, and over 0.55% rests with the top ten. As for this clone: Its antigen is not known.

The CDR3 covers 12 residues. In germline, CDR1 is ENHRY, CDR2 SYGVKD. Trimming at V came to 6 bases and at J to 6 bases, leaving 4 bases not matched to a gene. The specimen was PBMCs. The sequence was obtained from a man younger than 35 in good health and CMV-seronegative. The chain couples TRBV10-3 to TRBJ2-7, with TRBD1 identical over 8 bases. CDR3 region: CAIRPTGGEQYF. The CDR3 nucleotides are TGTGCCATCAGGCCAACAGGGGGCGAGCAGTACTTC.